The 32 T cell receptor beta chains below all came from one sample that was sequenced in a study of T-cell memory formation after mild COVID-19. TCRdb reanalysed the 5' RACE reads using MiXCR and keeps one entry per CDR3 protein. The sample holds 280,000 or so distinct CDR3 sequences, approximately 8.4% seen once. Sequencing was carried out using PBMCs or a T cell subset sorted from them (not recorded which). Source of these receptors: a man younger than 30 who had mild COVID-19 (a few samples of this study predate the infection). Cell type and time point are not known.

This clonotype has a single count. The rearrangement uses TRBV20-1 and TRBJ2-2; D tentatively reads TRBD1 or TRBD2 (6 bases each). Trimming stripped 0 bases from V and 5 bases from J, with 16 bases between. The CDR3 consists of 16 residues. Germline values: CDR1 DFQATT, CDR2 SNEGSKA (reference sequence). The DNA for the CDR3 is TGCAGTGCTAGAGATTACGGGGGCGCGATGACCGGGGAGCTGTTTTTT. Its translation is CSARDYGGAMTGELFF.

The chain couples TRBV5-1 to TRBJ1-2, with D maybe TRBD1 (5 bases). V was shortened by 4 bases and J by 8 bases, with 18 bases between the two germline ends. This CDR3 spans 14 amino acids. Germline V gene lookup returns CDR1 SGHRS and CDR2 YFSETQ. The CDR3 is CASSGQVGGRGYTF. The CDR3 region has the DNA TGCGCCAGCAGCGGACAAGTCGGGGGAAGAGGCTACACCTTC.

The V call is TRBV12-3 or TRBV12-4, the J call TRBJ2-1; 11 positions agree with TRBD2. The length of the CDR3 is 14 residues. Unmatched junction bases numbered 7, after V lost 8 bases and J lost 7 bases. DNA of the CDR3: TGTGCCAGCGGTAGCGGGGGGGAAGGGAATGAGCAGTTCTTC. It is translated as CASGSGGEGNEQFF.

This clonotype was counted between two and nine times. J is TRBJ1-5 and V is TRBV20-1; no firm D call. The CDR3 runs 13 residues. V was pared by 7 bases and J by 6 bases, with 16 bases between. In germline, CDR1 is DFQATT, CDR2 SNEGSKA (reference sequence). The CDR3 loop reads CSGALGSGQPQHF. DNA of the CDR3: TGCAGTGGGGCCTTAGGGTCGGGTCAGCCCCAGCATTTT.

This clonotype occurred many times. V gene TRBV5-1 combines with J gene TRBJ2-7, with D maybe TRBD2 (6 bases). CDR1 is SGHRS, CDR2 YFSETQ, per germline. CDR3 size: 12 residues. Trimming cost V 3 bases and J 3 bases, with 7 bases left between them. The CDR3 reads CASSYGSYEQYF. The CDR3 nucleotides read TGCGCCAGCAGCTACGGGAGCTACGAGCAGTACTTC.

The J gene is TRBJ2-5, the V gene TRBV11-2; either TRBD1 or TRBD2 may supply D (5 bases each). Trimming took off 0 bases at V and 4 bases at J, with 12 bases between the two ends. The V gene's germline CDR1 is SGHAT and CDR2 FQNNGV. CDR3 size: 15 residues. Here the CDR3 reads CASSLESGAGETQYF. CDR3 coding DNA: TGTGCCAGCAGCTTAGAATCCGGGGCGGGAGAGACCCAGTACTTC.

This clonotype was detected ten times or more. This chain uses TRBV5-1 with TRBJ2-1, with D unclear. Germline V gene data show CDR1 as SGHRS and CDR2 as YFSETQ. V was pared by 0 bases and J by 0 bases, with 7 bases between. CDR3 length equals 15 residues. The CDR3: CASSLAASSYNEQFF. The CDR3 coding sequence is TGCGCCAGCAGCTTGGCGGCTTCCTCCTACAATGAGCAGTTCTTC.

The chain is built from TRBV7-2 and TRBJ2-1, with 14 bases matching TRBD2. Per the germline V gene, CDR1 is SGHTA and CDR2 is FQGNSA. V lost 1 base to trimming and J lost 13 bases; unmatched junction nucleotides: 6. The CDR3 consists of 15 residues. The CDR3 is CASSLVGLAGEPQFF. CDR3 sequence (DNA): TGTGCCAGCAGCTTAGTGGGACTAGCGGGGGAACCCCAGTTCTTC.

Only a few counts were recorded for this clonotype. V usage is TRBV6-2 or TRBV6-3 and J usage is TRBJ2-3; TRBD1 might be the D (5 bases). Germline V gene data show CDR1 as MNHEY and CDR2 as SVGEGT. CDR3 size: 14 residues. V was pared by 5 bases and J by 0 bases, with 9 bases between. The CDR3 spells CASSGHTSTDTQYF. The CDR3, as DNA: TGTGCCAGCAGTGGACACACAAGCACAGATACGCAGTATTTT.

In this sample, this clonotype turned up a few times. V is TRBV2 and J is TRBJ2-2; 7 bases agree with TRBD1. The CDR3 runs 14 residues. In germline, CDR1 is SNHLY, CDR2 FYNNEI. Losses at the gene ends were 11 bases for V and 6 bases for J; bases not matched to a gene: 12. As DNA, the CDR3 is TGTGCCCAAGGACAGGTCAAGGGCCCCGGGGAGCTGTTTTTT. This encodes CAQGQVKGPGELFF.

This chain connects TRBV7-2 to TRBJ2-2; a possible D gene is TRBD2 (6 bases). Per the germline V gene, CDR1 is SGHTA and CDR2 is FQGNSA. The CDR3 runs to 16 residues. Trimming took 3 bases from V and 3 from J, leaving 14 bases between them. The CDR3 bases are TGTGCCAGCAGCTTTACAGCGGGCCGGCACACCGGGGAGCTGTTTTTT. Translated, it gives CASSFTAGRHTGELFF.

The CDR3 DNA sequence: TGCAGTGCTAGGGCAGGGGGCGGGAGCATTCAGTACTTC. Translating gives CSARAGGGSIQYF. The rearrangement links TRBV20-1 to TRBJ2-4; possible D gene TRBD1, 8 bases. Trimming cost V 3 bases and J 9 bases, with 15 bases left between them. The length of the CDR3 is 13 residues. Germline CDR1 is DFQATT and CDR2 is SNEGSKA (reference sequence).

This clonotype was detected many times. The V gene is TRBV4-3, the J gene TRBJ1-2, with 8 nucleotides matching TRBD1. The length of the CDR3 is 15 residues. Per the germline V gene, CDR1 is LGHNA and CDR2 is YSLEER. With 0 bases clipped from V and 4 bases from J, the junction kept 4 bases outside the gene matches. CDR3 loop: CASSQEGQGSYGYTF. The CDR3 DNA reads TGCGCCAGCAGCCAAGAAGGACAGGGAAGCTATGGCTACACCTTC.

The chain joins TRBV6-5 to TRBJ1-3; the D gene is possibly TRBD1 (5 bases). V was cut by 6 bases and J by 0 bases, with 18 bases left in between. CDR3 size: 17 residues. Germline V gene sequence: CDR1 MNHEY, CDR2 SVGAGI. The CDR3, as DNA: TGTGCCAGCAGGCCTACCGGGACGGTGGCCTCTGGAAACACCATATATTTT. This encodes CASRPTGTVASGNTIYF.

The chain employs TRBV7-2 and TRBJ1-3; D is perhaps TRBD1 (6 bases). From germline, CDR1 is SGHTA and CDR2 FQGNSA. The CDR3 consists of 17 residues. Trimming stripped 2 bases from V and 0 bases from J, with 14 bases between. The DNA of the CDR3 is TGTGCCAGCAGCTTAATCCCAGGGGCCTTCTCTGGAAACACCATATATTTT. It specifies CASSLIPGAFSGNTIYF.

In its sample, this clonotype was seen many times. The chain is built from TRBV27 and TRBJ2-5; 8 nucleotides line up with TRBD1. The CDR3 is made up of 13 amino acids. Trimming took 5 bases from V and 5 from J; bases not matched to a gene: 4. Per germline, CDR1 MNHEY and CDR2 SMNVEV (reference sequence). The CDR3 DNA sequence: TGTGCCAGCAGTACCAGGGGGCGGGAGACCCAGTACTTC. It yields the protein CASSTRGRETQYF.

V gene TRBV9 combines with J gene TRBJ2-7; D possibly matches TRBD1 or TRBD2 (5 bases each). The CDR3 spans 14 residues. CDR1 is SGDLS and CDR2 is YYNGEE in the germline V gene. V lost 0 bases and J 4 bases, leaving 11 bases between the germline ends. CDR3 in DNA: TGTGCCAGCAGCGTAGGGGACGGTGGTTACGAGCAGTACTTC. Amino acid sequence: CASSVGDGGYEQYF.

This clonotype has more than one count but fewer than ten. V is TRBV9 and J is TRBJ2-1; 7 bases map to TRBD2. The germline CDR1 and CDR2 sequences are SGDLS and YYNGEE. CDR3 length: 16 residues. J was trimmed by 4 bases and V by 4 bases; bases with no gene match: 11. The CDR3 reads CASSLSGGTTYNEQFF. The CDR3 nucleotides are TGTGCCAGCAGCCTATCCGGCGGGACTACGTACAATGAGCAGTTCTTC.

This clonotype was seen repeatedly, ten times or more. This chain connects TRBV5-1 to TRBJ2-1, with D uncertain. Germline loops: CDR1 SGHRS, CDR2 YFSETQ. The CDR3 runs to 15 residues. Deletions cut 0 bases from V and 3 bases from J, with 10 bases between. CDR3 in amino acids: CASSLEPANYNEQFF. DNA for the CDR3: TGCGCCAGCAGCTTGGAACCGGCTAACTACAATGAGCAGTTCTTC.

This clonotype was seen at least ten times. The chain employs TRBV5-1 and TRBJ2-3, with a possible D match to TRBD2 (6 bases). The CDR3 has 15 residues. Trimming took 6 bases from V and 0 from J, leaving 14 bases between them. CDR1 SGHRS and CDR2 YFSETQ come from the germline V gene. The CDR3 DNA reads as TGCGCCAGCAAGGAGGGCGGAGCCAGCACAGATACGCAGTATTTT. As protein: CASKEGGASTDTQYF.

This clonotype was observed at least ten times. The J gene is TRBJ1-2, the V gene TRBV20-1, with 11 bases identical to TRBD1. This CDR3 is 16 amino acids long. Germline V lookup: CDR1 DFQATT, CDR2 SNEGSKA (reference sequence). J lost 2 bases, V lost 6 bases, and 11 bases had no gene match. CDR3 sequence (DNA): TGCAGTGCCACCCCCGGGACAGGGGGACCAAACTATGGCTACACCTTC. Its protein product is CSATPGTGGPNYGYTF.

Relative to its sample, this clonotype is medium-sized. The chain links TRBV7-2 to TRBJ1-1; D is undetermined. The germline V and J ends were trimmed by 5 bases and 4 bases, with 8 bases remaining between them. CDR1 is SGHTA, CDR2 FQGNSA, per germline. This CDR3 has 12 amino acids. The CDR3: CASSISSTEAFF. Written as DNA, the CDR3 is TGTGCCAGCAGCATAAGTTCCACTGAAGCTTTCTTT.

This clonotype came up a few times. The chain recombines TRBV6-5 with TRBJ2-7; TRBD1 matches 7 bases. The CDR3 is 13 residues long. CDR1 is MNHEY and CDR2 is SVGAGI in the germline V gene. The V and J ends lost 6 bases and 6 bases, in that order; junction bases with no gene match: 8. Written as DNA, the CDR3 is TGTGCCAGCAGCAGACGGGACAGTCGCGAGCAGTACTTC. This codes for CASSRRDSREQYF.

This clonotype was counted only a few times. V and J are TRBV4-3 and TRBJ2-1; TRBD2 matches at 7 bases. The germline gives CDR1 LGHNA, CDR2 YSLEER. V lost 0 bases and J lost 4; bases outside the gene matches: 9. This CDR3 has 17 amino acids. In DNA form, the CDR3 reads TGCGCCAGCAGCCAAGATCGATCCAGCGGGGTTTACAATGAGCAGTTCTTC. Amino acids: CASSQDRSSGVYNEQFF.

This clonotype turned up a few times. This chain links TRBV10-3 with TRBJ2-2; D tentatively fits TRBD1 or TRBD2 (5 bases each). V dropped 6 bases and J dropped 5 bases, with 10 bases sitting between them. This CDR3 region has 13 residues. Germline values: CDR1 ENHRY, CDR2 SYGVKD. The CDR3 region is CAISGAGTGELFF. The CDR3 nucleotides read TGTGCCATCAGCGGGGCAGGGACCGGGGAGCTGTTTTTT.

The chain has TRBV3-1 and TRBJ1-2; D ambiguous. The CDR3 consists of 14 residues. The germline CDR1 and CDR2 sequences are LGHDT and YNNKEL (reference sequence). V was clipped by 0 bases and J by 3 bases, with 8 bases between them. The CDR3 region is CASSQDRRDYGYTF. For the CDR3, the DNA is TGTGCCAGCAGCCAAGATCGACGTGACTATGGCTACACCTTC.

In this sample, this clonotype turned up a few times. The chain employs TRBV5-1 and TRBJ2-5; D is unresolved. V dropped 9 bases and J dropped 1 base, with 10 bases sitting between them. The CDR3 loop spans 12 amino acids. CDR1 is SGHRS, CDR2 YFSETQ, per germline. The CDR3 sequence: CATGRTQETQYF. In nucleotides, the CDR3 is TGCGCCACCGGACGGACCCAAGAGACCCAGTACTTC.

The CDR3 loop is CASSTPEGRGEQYV. The CDR3 DNA follows: TGTGCCAGCAGCACCCCGGAGGGGCGTGGAGAGCAGTACGTC. The V call is TRBV13, the J call TRBJ2-7; TRBD2 is a possible D gene (6 bases). V was clipped by 5 bases and J by 7 bases, with 18 bases between them. Germline V gene sequence: CDR1 PRHDT, CDR2 FYEKMQ (reference sequence). CDR3 length: 14 amino acids.

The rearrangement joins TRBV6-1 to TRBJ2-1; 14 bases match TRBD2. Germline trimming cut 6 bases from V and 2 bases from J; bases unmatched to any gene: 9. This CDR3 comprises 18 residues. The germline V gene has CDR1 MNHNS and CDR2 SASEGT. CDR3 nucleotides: TGTGCCAGCAGCCGTGGGGGACTAGCGGGGGTGGCCTACAATGAGCAGTTCTTC. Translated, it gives CASSRGGLAGVAYNEQFF.

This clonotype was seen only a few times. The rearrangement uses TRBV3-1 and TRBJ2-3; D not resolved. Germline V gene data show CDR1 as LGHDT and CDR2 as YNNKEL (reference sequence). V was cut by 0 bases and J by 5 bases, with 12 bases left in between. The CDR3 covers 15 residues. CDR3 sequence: CASSQDGVLQDTQYF. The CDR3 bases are TGTGCCAGCAGCCAAGATGGCGTTTTACAAGATACGCAGTATTTT.

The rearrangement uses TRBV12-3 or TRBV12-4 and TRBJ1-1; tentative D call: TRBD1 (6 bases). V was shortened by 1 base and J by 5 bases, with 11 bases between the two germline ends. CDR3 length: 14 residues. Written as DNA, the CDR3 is TGTGCCAGCAGTTTAGGGGGGGGCCAAACTGAAGCTTTCTTT. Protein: CASSLGGGQTEAFF.

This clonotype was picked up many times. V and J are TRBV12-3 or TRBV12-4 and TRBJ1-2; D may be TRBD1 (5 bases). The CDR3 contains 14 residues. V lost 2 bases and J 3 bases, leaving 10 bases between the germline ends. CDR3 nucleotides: TGTGCCAGCAGTTTATCCAGGGCTGACTATGGCTACACCTTC. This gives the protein CASSLSRADYGYTF.